The TCR beta chain described here comes from a study of technical replicates of blood from several donors. Assay: immunoSEQ multiplex PCR; the TCRdb copy retains only in-frame clones and omits some. This table has some 82,000 clones, roughly 97% appearing once. With V trimmed by 4 bases and J by 4 bases, 11 bases remained unmatched. Germline loops: CDR1 SGHTA, CDR2 FQGNSA. The CDR3 has 16 residues. The sequence was collected from a human donor in good health. J is TRBJ2-7 and V is TRBV7-2; 9 nucleotides match TRBD1. The sample consisted of T cells isolated from PBMCs. CDR3 protein: CASSSRHPDRGYEQYF. CDR3 DNA: TGTGCCAGCAGCTCCCGCCACCCAGACAGGGGGTACGAGCAGTACTTC.